This is a list of T cell receptor beta chains from one sample in a study of blood T cells in healthy people across ages. TCRdb called the 5' RACE reads again in MiXCR, with one record for every CDR3 protein. The repertoire holds fewer than 750,000 distinct CDR3 sequences, with 40% to 50% as singletons. Sequenced sample: blood. Receptors were obtained from a man older than 75 in good health. Each CDR3 is given with its conserved first and last residue.

TRBV4-1,CASSSPGRSTEAFF
TRBV2,CASSEGSNRGNQPQHF
TRBV7-2,CASSLGGQGAYEQYF
TRBV12-3/TRBV12-4,CASSTNRGKGTQYF
TRBV29-1,CSVNRATVGEQYF
TRBV10-3,CAISNRLEHTEAFF
TRBV20-1,CSAKPGTNQPQHF
TRBV5-6,CASSFSTVWGEAFF
TRBV6-5,CASSIRRSEKLFF
TRBV4-1,CASSHPGGRLGGGRETQYF
TRBV20-1,CSAGEPGDRSSYEQYF
TRBV20-1,CSALAEQETQYF
TRBV5-1,CASSLRLRGETQFF
TRBV12-3/TRBV12-4,CASSLGQTTGELFF
TRBV20-1,CSVLLGTSPSEQFF
TRBV6-6,CASAPTAYEQYF
TRBV29-1,CSVGKVGGGNEKLFF
TRBV7-2,CASSLVGTSEETQYF
TRBV7-9,CASSSLRTQNTEAFF
TRBV9,CASSGFGGDHEQFF
TRBV24-1,CATSDPTGGSRNEQFF
TRBV6-2/TRBV6-3,CASSDGGVVTQYF
TRBV6-6,CTSSFGQGAFGNTIYF